Given below is one TCR beta chain in context. Assay used: immunoSEQ multiplex PCR; TCRdb lists only in-frame clones, some missing. The sample carries some 1.4 million clones, roughly 96% recorded once. The data originate from a study of shared clonotypes between healthy human individuals. J gave up 5 bases and V 1 base, and 8 bases lay outside the gene matches. Per the germline V gene, CDR1 is SGHRS and CDR2 is YFSETQ. The CDR3 runs 15 residues. This clonotype originated in a man between 25 and 39 years old in good health. The source material was naive CD4+ T cells sorted from blood. Described subset: CD45RA+ positively selected. This chain connects TRBV5-1 to TRBJ1-2, with TRBD1 identical over 7 bases. The CDR3 sequence: CASSLSSGTAYGYTF. The DNA for the CDR3 is TGCGCCAGCAGCTTGAGTTCCGGGACAGCGTATGGCTACACCTTC.